This T cell receptor beta chain was sequenced for a study of somatic mutations in cytotoxic T cells in rheumatoid arthritis. Looked up from germline, CDR1 is MNHNY and CDR2 is SVGAGI (reference sequence). CDR3 length: 14 amino acids. V was trimmed by 5 bases and J by 1 base, leaving 11 bases between them. The protocol was immunoSEQ multiplex PCR, while the TCRdb copy is restricted to in-frame clones and leaves out a portion. Of under 20,000 clones in the sample, 85% were seen once. V usage is TRBV6-6 and J usage is TRBJ1-1; D remains unclear. This TCR was recovered from a woman between 40 and 50 years old with rheumatoid arthritis. The sequencing input was CD8+ T cells sorted from blood. CDR3 DNA sequence: TGTGCCAGCAGTCCTCTCCGGGAGAACACTGAAGCTTTCTTT. It codes for CASSPLRENTEAFF.